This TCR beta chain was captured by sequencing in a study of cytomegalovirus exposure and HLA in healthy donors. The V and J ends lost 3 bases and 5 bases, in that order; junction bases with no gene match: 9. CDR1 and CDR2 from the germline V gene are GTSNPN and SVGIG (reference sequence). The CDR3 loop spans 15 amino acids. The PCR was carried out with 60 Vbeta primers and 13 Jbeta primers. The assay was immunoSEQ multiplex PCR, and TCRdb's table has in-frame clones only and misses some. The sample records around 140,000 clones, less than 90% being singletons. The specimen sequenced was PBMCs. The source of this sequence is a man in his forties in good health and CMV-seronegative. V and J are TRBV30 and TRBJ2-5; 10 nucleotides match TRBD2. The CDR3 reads CAWRRRLAGAETQYF. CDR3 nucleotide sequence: TGTGCCTGGAGGAGGAGGCTAGCGGGAGCCGAGACCCAGTACTTC. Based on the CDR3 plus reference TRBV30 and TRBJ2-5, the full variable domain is SQTIHQWPATLVQPVGSPLSLECTVEGTSNPNLYWYRQAAGRGLQLLFYSVGIGQISSEVPQNLSASRPQDRQFILSSKKLLLSDSGFYLCAWRRRLAGAETQYFGPGTRLLVL.